The 10 T cell receptor beta chains below all came from one sample that was sequenced in a study of T-cell reconstitution after alpha-beta-depleted transplantation in children. Preparation of the TCRbeta library used unique molecular identifiers. MiXCR, run by TCRdb on the PCR reads, gives a single entry per CDR3 protein. The sample comprises 450,000 to 550,000 distinct CDR3 sequences, about an eighth of which are singletons, and approximately 15% rests with the top ten. The specimen was PBMCs, mostly from graft donor cells, collected 180 days after TCRalphabeta/CD19-depleted stem cell transplant. Receptors were obtained from a female patient between 2 and 15 years old who had a stem cell transplant for aplastic anemia, so the T cells may come from the graft donor.

This clonotype was seen many times. The rearrangement uses TRBV5-1 and TRBJ2-1, with a tentative D call TRBD2 (6 bases). Germline lookup yields CDR1 SGHRS and CDR2 YFSETQ. The CDR3 totals 13 residues. V shed 4 bases and J shed 7 bases, with 12 bases lying between them. The chain's CDR3 is CASSPGLGNEQFF. The CDR3 DNA reads TGCGCCAGCAGCCCGGGACTGGGGAATGAGCAGTTCTTC.

This clonotype was picked up a small number of times. The rearrangement joins TRBV14 to TRBJ2-7, with 8 bases aligning to TRBD1. This CDR3 is 13 amino acids long. Germline V gene data show CDR1 as SGHDN and CDR2 as FVKESK. Unmatched junction bases numbered 3, after V lost 4 bases and J lost 4 bases. This CDR3 reads CASSRRDRYEQYV. In DNA form, the CDR3 reads TGTGCCAGCAGCCGACGGGACAGGTACGAGCAGTACGTC.

Here the CDR3 reads CASSLNGAQDIQYF. CDR3 DNA sequence: TGTGCCAGCAGTTTAAACGGGGCGCAAGACATTCAGTACTTC. V usage is TRBV12-3 or TRBV12-4 and J usage is TRBJ2-4; D is tentatively TRBD1 or TRBD2 (5 bases each). V was shortened by 2 bases and J by 8 bases, with 13 bases between the two germline ends. This CDR3 comprises 14 residues.

This clonotype was seen many times. The chain employs TRBV6-1 and TRBJ2-5; tentative D call: TRBD1 (6 bases). The CDR3 is 13 amino acids. CDR1 is MNHNS, CDR2 SASEGT, per germline. Trimming shortened V by 6 bases and J by 2 bases, and 10 bases separated the two germline ends. CDR3 protein: CASSHGQQETQYF. In DNA, the CDR3 is TGTGCCAGCAGCCATGGACAGCAAGAGACCCAGTACTTC.

This sequence joins TRBV10-3 and TRBJ2-1; 11 nucleotides line up with TRBD2. Germline V gene data show CDR1 as ENHRY and CDR2 as SYGVKD. CDR3 size: 15 residues. V lost 4 bases, J lost 5 bases, and 4 bases stayed unmatched. This CDR3 is CAISATSGSHNEQFF. CDR3 coding DNA: TGTGCCATCAGTGCTACTAGCGGGAGCCACAATGAGCAGTTCTTC.

This clonotype was counted a few times. This chain uses TRBV15 with TRBJ2-1; a possible D gene is TRBD2 (6 bases). Trimming left V 1 base short and J 5 bases short, with 18 bases between. This CDR3 spans 17 amino acids. Germline CDR1 LNHNV, CDR2 YYDKDF (reference sequence). The chain's CDR3 is CATSRGLSRGVHNEQFF. Written as DNA, the CDR3 is TGTGCCACCAGCAGAGGCTTGTCTCGCGGGGTCCACAATGAGCAGTTCTTC.

There are a few counts of this clonotype. The rearrangement joins TRBV12-3 or TRBV12-4 to TRBJ2-3; TRBD1 matches at 8 bases. V shed 6 bases and J 4 bases; nucleotides not matched to a gene: 9. The CDR3 covers 15 residues. CDR3: CASSYGQGWPDTQYF. The CDR3 bases are TGTGCCAGCAGCTATGGACAGGGTTGGCCAGATACGCAGTATTTT.

This sequence joins TRBV10-2 and TRBJ1-5, with a weak D call TRBD1 (5 bases). CDR1 is WSHSY, CDR2 SAAADI, per germline. V shed 4 bases and J shed 3 bases, with 16 bases lying between them. The CDR3 has 16 amino acids. The CDR3 protein is CASSVAGGFINQPQHF. CDR3 nucleotide sequence: TGCGCCAGCAGTGTAGCCGGGGGGTTTATCAATCAGCCCCAGCATTTT.

This clonotype was seen a handful of times. The chain has TRBV5-1 and TRBJ1-2, with D maybe TRBD1 (6 bases). Germline loops: CDR1 SGHRS, CDR2 YFSETQ. The CDR3 has 16 residues. The germline V and J ends were trimmed by 5 bases and 4 bases, with 21 bases remaining between them. The DNA of the CDR3 is TGCGCCAGCAGTCAGGTCAGGGGATCCCTCTCCTATGGCTACACCTTC. Its protein product is CASSQVRGSLSYGYTF.

This clonotype has ten or more counts. The chain couples TRBV10-3 to TRBJ1-5, with D unclear. CDR1 and CDR2 from the germline V gene are ENHRY and SYGVKD. This CDR3 is built from 13 residues. V gave up 3 bases and J gave up 8 bases, with 11 bases separating them. The CDR3 nucleotides read TGTGCCATCAGTGAAGTCCCCATGGAGCCCCAGCATTTT. Its protein product is CAISEVPMEPQHF.